This T cell receptor (beta chain) was obtained from a study of blood T cells in healthy people across ages. Per individual sample, total RNA of at least 5.5 micrograms was extracted. CDR3 length: 13 amino acids. CDR1 and CDR2 (germline): MNHEY, SMNVEV (reference sequence). With respect to this clonotype: The antigen is not known.

Study results and limitations: In these data, TCR beta diversity tracked strongly with naive T cell percentage. Per million T cells, TCR beta diversity dropped about linearly as age rose.

Primed by a sample-barcoded 5' primer and a J-beta primer mix, a second PCR proceeded for roughly 6 to 12 cycles. Each of the cDNA molecules was tagged by a template-switch adaptor with 12 random nucleotides. MiXCR, applied by TCRdb to the 5' RACE reads, yields one record per CDR3 protein. Of 450,000 to 700,000 distinct CDR3 sequences in the sample, 25% to 30% were seen once. The rearrangement joins TRBV27 to TRBJ2-5; TRBD1 matches at 8 bases. The J call is uncertain, as TRBJ2-1 better fits the DNA end. This TCR was sampled from a woman between 70 and 85 years old in good health. Material: blood. CDR3 DNA sequence: TGTGCCAGCAGCATAGACAGGGGCAATGAGCAGTTCTTC. Amino acid sequence: CASSIDRGNEQFF.